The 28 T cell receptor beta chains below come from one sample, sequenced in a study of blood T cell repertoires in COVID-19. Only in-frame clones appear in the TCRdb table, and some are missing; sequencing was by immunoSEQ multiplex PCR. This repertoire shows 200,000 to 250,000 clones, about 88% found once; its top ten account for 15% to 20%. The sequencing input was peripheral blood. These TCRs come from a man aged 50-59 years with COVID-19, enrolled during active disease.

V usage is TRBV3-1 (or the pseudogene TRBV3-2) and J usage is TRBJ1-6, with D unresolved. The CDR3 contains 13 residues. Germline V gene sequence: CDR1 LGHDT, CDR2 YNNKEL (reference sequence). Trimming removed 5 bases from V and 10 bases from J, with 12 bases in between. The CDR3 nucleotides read TGTGCCAGCAGCGGGTGGGGAGGGTCACCCCTCCACTTT. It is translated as CASSGWGGSPLHF.

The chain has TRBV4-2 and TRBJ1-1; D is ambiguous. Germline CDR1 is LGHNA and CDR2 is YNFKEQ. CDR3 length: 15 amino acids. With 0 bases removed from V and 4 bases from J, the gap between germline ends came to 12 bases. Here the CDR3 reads CASSQEGGYGTEAFF. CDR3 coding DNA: TGTGCCAGCAGCCAAGAAGGAGGGTATGGCACTGAAGCTTTCTTT.

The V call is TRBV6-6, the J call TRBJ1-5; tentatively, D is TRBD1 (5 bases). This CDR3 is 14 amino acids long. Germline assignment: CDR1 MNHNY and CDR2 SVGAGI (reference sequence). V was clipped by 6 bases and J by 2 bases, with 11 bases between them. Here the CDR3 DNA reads TGTGCCAGCAGCATGGGGGGAGGCAATCAGCCCCAGCATTTT. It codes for CASSMGGGNQPQHF.

CDR3 bases: TGCAGTGCAGGGGTGGGCGGTGAGCAGTTCTTC. Its protein product is CSAGVGGEQFF. J is TRBJ2-1 and V is TRBV20-1; D might be TRBD1 (5 bases). This CDR3 comprises 11 residues. Trimming stripped 6 bases from V and 9 bases from J, with 12 bases between. Germline lookup yields CDR1 DFQATT and CDR2 SNEGSKA (reference sequence).

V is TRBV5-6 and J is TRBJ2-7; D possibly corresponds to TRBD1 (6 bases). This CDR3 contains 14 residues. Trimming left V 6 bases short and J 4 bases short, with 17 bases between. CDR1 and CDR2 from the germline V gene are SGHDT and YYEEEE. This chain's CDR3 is CASTLGAGVYEQYF. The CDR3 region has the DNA TGTGCCAGCACTCTGGGGGCAGGGGTGTACGAGCAGTACTTC. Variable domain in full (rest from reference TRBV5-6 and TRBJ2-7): DAGVTQSPTHLIKTRGQQVTLRCSPKSGHDTVSWYQQALGQGPQFIFQYYEEEERQRGNFPDRFSGHQFPNYSSELNVNALLLGDSALYLCASTLGAGVYEQYFGPGTRLTVT.

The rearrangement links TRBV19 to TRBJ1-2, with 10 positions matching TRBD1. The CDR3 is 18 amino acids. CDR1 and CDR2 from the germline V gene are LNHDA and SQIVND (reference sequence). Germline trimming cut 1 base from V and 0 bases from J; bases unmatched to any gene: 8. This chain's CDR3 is CASSIGRTGGPTNYGYTF. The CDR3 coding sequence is TGTGCCAGTAGTATAGGGCGGACAGGGGGACCCACTAACTATGGCTACACCTTC. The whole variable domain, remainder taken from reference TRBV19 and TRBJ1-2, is DGGITQSPKYLFRKEGQNVTLSCEQNLNHDAMYWYRQDPGQGLRLIYYSQIVNDFQKGDIAEGYSVSREKKESFPLTVTSAQKNPTAFYLCASSIGRTGGPTNYGYTFGSGTRLTVV.

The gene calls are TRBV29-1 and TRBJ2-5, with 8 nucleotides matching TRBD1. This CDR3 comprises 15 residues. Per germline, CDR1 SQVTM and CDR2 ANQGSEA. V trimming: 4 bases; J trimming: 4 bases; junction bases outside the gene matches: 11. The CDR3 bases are TGCAGCGTTGTTAACAGGGGGAGCAATAGAGAGACCCAGTACTTC. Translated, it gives CSVVNRGSNRETQYF.

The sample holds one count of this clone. This CDR3 reads CASSDPFSGGNEQFF. CDR3 in DNA: TGTGCCAGCAGCGACCCTTTTTCCGGAGGCAATGAGCAGTTCTTC. The chain carries TRBV6-2 or TRBV6-3 and TRBJ2-1, with a possible D match to TRBD2 (5 bases). Per the germline V gene, CDR1 is MNHEY and CDR2 is SVGEGT. The CDR3 contains 15 residues. Trimming removed 6 bases from V and 6 bases from J, with 18 bases in between.

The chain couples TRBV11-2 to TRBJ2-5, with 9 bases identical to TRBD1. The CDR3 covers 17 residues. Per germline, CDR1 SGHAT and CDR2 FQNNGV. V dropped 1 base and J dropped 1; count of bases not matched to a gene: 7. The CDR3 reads CASSLGIGTGPQETQYF. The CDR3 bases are TGTGCCAGCAGCTTAGGTATCGGGACAGGGCCCCAAGAGACCCAGTACTTC.

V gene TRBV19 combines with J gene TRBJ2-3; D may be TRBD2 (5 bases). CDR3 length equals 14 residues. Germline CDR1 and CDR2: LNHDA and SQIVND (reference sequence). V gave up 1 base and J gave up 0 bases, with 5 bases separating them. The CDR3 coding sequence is TGTGCCAGTAGTATAGGAGGGAGCACAGATACGCAGTATTTT. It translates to CASSIGGSTDTQYF.

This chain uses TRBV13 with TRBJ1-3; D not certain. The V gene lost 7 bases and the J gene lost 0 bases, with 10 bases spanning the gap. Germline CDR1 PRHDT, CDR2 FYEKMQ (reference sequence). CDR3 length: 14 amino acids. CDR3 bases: TGTGCCAGCACCTTCCGGTCCTCTGGAAACACCATATATTTT. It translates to CASTFRSSGNTIYF.

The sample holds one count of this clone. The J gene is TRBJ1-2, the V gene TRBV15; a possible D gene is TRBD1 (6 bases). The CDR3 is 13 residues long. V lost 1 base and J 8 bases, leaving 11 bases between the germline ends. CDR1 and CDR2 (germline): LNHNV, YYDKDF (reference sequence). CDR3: CATSRVAGGGYTF. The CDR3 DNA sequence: TGTGCCACCAGCAGAGTGGCGGGGGGCGGCTACACCTTC.

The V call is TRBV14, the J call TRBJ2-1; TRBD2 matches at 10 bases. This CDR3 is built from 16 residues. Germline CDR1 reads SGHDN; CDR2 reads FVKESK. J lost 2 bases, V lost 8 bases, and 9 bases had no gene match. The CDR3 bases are TGTGCCAGCGGCAATAGCGGGGGGCCCCCCTACAATGAGCAGTTCTTC. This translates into CASGNSGGPPYNEQFF.

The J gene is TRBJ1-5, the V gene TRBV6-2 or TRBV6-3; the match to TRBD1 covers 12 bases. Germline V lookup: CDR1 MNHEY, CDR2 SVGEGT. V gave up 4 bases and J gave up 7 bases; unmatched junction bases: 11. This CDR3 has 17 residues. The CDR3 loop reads CASSSHEGTGGRQPQHF. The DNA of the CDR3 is TGTGCCAGCAGTTCGCACGAAGGGACAGGGGGCCGACAGCCCCAGCATTTT.

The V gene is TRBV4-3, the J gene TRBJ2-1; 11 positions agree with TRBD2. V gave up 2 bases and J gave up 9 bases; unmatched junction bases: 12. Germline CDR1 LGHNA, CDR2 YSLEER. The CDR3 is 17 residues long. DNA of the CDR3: TGCGCCAGCAGCCAACCATCGGGTAGCGGGGGGGCGGCTGAGCAGTTCTTC. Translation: CASSQPSGSGGAAEQFF.

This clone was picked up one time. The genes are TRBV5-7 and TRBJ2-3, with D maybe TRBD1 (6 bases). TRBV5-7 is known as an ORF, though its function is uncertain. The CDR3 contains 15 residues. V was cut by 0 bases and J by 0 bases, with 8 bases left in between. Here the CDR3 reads CASSLGQGSTDTQYF. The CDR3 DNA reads TGTGCCAGCAGCTTGGGGCAGGGGAGCACAGATACGCAGTATTTT.

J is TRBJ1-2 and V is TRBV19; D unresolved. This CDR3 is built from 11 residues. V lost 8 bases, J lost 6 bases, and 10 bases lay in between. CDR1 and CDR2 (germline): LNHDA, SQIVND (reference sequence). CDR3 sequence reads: CASVGGHGYTF. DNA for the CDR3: TGTGCCAGTGTGGGTGGGCATGGCTACACCTTC.

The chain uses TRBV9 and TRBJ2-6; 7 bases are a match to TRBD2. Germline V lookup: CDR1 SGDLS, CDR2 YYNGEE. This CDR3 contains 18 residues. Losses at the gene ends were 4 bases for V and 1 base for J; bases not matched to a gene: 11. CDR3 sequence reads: CASSHSPRGESGANVLTF. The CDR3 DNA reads TGTGCCAGCAGCCATTCCCCCCGGGGGGAGTCTGGGGCCAACGTCCTGACTTTC.

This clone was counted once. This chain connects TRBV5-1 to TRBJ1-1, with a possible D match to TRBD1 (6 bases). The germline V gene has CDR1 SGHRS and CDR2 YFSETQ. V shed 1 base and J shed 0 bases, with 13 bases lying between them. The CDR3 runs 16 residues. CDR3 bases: TGCGCCAGCAGCTTGAGCCTTGGACAGATGAACACTGAAGCTTTCTTT. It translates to CASSLSLGQMNTEAFF.

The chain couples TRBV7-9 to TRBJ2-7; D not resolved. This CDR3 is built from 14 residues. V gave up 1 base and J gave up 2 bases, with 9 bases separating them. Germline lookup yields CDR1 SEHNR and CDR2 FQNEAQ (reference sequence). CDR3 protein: CASSLDVYPYEQYF. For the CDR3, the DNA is TGTGCCAGCAGCTTAGATGTTTATCCCTACGAGCAGTACTTC.

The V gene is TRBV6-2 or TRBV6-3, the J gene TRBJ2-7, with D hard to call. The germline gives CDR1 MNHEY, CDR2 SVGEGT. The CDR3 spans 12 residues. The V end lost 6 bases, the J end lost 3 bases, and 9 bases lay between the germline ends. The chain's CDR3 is CASSTQSYEQYF. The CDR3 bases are TGTGCCAGCAGCACACAAAGCTACGAGCAGTACTTC.

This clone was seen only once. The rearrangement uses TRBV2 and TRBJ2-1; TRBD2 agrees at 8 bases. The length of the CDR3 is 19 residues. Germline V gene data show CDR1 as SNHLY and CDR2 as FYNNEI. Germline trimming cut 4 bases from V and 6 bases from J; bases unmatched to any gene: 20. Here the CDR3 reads CASSAQAYKGTSSRNEQFF. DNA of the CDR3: TGTGCCAGCAGTGCCCAGGCGTATAAAGGGACTAGTAGCCGCAATGAGCAGTTCTTC.

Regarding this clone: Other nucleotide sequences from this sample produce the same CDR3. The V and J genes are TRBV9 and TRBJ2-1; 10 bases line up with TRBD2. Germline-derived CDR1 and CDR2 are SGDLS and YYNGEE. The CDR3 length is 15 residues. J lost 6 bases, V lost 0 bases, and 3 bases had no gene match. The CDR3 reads CASSVGLAGVNEQFF. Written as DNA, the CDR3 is TGTGCCAGCAGCGTAGGGCTAGCGGGAGTCAATGAGCAGTTCTTC.

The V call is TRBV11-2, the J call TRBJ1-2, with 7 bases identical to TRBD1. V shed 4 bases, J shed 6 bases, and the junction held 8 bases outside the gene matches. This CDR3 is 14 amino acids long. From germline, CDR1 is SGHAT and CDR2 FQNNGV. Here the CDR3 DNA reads TGTGCCAGCAGCTCTCGAGAGGGGGCGGATGGCTACACCTTC. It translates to CASSSREGADGYTF.

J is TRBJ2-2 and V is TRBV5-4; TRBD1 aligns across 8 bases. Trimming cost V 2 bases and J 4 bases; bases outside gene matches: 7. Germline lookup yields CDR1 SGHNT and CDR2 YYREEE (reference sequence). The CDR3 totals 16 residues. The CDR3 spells CASSFYQGAGTGELFF. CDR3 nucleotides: TGTGCCAGCAGCTTCTACCAGGGGGCGGGCACCGGGGAGCTGTTTTTT.

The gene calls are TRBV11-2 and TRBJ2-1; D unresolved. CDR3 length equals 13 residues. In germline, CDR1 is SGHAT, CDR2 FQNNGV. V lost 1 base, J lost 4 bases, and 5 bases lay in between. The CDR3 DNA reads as TGTGCCAGCAGCTTAGTCCCATACAATGAGCAGTTCTTC. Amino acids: CASSLVPYNEQFF.

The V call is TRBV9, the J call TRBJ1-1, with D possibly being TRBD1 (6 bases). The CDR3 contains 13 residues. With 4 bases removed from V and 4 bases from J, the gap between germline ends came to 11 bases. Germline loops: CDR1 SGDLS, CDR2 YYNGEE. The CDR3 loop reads CASSYREGTEAFF. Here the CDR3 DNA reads TGTGCCAGCAGCTACAGGGAAGGCACTGAAGCTTTCTTT.

CDR3 sequence (DNA): TGTGCCAGCAGTTACCGCGGGGGAGCCCCCTATGGCTACACCTTC. It translates to CASSYRGGAPYGYTF. The J gene is TRBJ1-2, the V gene TRBV6-2 or TRBV6-3, with a weak D call TRBD1 (5 bases). V lost 2 bases and J lost 4, with 14 bases in between. CDR3 size: 15 residues. Germline loops: CDR1 MNHEY, CDR2 SVGEGT.